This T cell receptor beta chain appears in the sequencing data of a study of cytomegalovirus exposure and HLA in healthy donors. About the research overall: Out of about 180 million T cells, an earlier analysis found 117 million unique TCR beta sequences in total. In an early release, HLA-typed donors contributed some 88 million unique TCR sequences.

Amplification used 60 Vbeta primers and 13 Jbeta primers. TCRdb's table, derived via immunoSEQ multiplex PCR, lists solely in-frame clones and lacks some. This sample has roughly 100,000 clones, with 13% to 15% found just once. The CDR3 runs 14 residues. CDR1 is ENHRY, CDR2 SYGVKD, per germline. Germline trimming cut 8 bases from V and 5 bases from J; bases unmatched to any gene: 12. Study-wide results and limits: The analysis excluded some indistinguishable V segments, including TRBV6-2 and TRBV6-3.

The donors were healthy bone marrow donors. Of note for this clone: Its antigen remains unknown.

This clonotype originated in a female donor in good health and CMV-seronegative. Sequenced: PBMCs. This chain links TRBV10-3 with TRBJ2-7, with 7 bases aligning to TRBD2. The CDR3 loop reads CAIGSREQGNEQYF. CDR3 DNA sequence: TGTGCCATCGGTTCGCGGGAGCAAGGGAACGAGCAGTACTTC.